This T cell receptor beta chain was recorded in a study of blood T cell repertoires in COVID-19. Self-reported history from a screening survey and questionnaire set each donor's cohort. This CDR3 is 14 amino acids long. The authors' processing: From reference gene primer amplification, estimates of nucleated cell counts were derived. TCRdb's copy holds only in-frame clones and misses some; the assay was immunoSEQ multiplex PCR. V and J calls and clone size follow that table, whereas D and trimming were derived from the DNA. Altogether over 250,000 clones are present, more than 75% being singletons, with the ten largest covering 2% to 2.5%.

The sequence was collected from a woman aged 60-75 years in a cohort exposed to, infected with or recovered from COVID-19 (not recorded which). The sequenced sample consisted of PBMCs or T cells enriched from blood (not recorded which). The V gene is TRBV21-1, the J gene TRBJ2-7; the table's D call, TRBD2, has no DNA check behind it. TRBV21-1 is given as a pseudogene. CDR3 coding DNA: TGTGCCAGCTCCCTCAGCGGGAACGGCTACGAGCAGTACTTC. Translating it yields CASSLSGNGYEQYF.